This TCR beta chain was documented in a study of Ad26.COV2.S vaccination and SARS-CoV-2 variants. As for the study in general: Participant was drawn from the COV1001 Ad26.COV2.S trial arm.

The treatment here: 15 to 20 received Ad26.COV2.S at low or high dose, single or two shots; roughly five received placebo; per-sample allocation not given. Sampling took place 63 days after the first vaccine or placebo injection. Sequencing was performed with immunoSEQ multiplex PCR; in TCRdb, only in-frame clones are kept and a portion is missing. Seen here are 380,000 or so clones, around nine tenths observed once, and the top ten hold approximately 5%. As to this clone: In the same sample, other DNA sequences code for this CDR3.

Germline CDR1 and CDR2: SGDLS and YYNGEE. This CDR3 comprises 13 residues. Trimming removed 0 bases from V and 7 bases from J, with 10 bases in between. This receptor was taken from a person aged 18-60 years who received the Ad26.COV2.S COVID-19 vaccine or a placebo. This chain joins TRBV9 and TRBJ1-1; D ambiguous. The source material was peripheral blood, sampled in a trial of Ad26.COV2.S vaccine versus placebo. CDR3 coding DNA: TGTGCCAGCAGCGTAGGCGGAGGGAGTGAAGCTTTCTTT. The encoded protein is CASSVGGGSEAFF.